This T cell receptor beta chain derives from a study of neoadjuvant anti-PD-1 for oral cavity cancer. The CDR3 has 15 residues. J gave up 3 bases and V 4 bases, and 6 bases lay outside the gene matches. Germline lookup yields CDR1 LNHDA and CDR2 SQIVND (reference sequence). Cohort: HPV-negative, locally advanced oral cavity squamous cell carcinoma patients. Analysis of PBMCs was direct, with no culture step. Clones were read by immunoSEQ multiplex PCR, and TCRdb kept only the in-frame ones, dropping some. The sample has 17,000 or so clones; approximately 61% are singletons. The input for sequencing was PBMCs, taken before nivolumab (anti-PD-1) treatment. The sequence came from a person aged 35-79 years with oral cavity squamous cell carcinoma. The V and J genes are TRBV19 and TRBJ1-5; 7 bases are shared with TRBD1. CDR3 DNA sequence: TGTGCCAGTAGTAGCTACAGGGGATCCAATCAGCCCCAGCATTTT. This codes for CASSSYRGSNQPQHF.